The entry below gives a single TCR beta chain sequence along with its context. Its antigen is unidentified. Blood sampling took place at baseline, cycle 4 day 1, and cycle 7 day 1. The data belong to a study of OX40 agonist ivuxolimab in advanced cancers. Study-wide background: While on treatment, patients had intravenous ivuxolimab at 0.01 to 10 mg/kg every 2 weeks. Study results and caveats: People who partly responded at 0.1-3.0 mg/kg had some of the least clonal expansion seen. The study observed clonal expansion of CD4+ and CD8+ blood T cells by week 6 at 0.1 to 3.0 mg/kg.

Generated by immunoSEQ multiplex PCR, the TCRdb table keeps only in-frame clones and is missing some. In the table there are about 12,000 clones, around 80% of which are singletons. The CDR3 loop spans 12 amino acids. Germline V gives CDR1 MNHEY, CDR2 SMNVEV (reference sequence). Trimming pared 0 bases from V and 5 bases from J, leaving 5 bases between. The source material was CD4+ or CD8+ T cells sorted from blood, sampled in a trial of the OX40 agonist ivuxolimab. This clonotype was sampled from an adult with an advanced solid tumor such as melanoma, head and neck, liver or kidney cancer. The V and J genes are TRBV27 and TRBJ2-7; no reliable D call. CDR3 bases: TGTGCCAGCAGTTTATCAGGGAACGAGCAGTACTTC. Encoded protein: CASSLSGNEQYF.